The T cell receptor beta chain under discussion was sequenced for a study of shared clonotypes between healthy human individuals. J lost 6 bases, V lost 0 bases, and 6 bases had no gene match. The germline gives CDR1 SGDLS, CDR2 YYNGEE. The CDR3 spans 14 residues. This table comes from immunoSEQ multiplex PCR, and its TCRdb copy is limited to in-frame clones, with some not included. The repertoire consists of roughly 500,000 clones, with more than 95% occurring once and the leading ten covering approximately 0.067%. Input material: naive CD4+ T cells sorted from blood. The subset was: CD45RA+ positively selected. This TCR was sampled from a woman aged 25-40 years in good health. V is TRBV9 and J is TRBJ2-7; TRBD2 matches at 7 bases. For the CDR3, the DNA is TGTGCCAGCAGCGTAGGCGGGAGTGAGGGCGAGCAGTACTTC. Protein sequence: CASSVGGSEGEQYF.